This TCR beta chain is drawn from a study of T cells in Graves' hyperthyroidism and ophthalmopathy. Findings of the study overall: Ophthalmopathy was identified by the model a median approximately 6.9 months ahead of onset.

The germline V gene has CDR1 KGHDR and CDR2 SFDVKD. This CDR3 spans 17 amino acids. Trimming took 4 bases from V and 9 from J; bases not matched to a gene: 9. TCR beta CDR3 sequences were amplified from RNA transcripts. A set of HTBI primers served as the primers for a first-round RT-PCR of the TCR CDR3. In TCRdb, the multiplex PCR reads were re-called with MiXCR into one record per CDR3 protein. The sample lists fewer than 450,000 distinct CDR3 sequences, around a sixth seen once, with 40% to 45% in the top ten. Pregnant or lactating patients were excluded, as were those with uncontrolled infection or other autoimmune disease. Diagnostic assessment was based on clinical symptoms, serum thyroxine and TRAb, thyroid ultrasound and orbital computed tomography. Regarding this clonotype: The antigen remains unidentified.

Sequencing was performed on blood. The clonotype was recovered from a young man with Graves' ophthalmopathy. The chain is built from TRBV24-1 and TRBJ2-1; 15 bases are shared with TRBD2. The CDR3 here is CATSDPGTSGGRGEQFF. CDR3 coding DNA: TGTGCCACCAGTGACCCCGGGACTAGCGGGGGGCGGGGTGAGCAGTTCTTC.